Listed below are T cell receptor beta chains from one sample, sequenced in a study of cytomegalovirus exposure and HLA in healthy donors. TCRdb's copy holds only in-frame clones and misses some; the assay was immunoSEQ multiplex PCR. This table holds about 89,000 clones, roughly 79% found once. Sequenced: PBMCs. The receptors stem from a male donor in good health and CMV-seronegative. CDR3s include the opening cysteine and the closing phenylalanine or tryptophan. A D gene is named only where the DNA matches it firmly. Only some rows state a clone size, as once, few, many or a class for expanded clones.

clone_size	j_call	d_call	cdr3_length	v_call	cdr3_aa	cdr3_nt
-	TRBJ2-3	-	15	TRBV4-3	CASSQGRVRGDTQYF	TGCGCCAGCAGCCAAGGGAGGGTGCGGGGAGATACGCAGTATTTT
-	TRBJ2-7	-	15	TRBV28	CASSLRGGRDDEQYF	TGTGCCAGCAGTTTAAGGGGGGGGCGCGATGACGAGCAGTACTTC
-	TRBJ1-1	TRBD1	15	TRBV30	CAWSVPDRRGTEAFF	TGTGCCTGGAGTGTACCGGACAGGCGGGGCACTGAAGCTTTCTTT
-	TRBJ1-1	TRBD1	15	TRBV9	CASSVRGGKGTEAFF	TGTGCCAGCAGCGTCCGAGGGGGCAAGGGCACTGAAGCTTTCTTT
-	TRBJ2-1	TRBD2	14	TRBV6-4	CASSDLLGLGLQFF	TGTGCCAGCAGTGACTTGCTGGGACTAGGACTGCAGTTCTTC
-	TRBJ1-5	-	16	TRBV28	CASLLTATYSNQPQHF	TGTGCCAGCCTCTTAACAGCAACCTATAGCAATCAGCCCCAGCATTTT
-	TRBJ1-4	TRBD1	15	TRBV27	CASSDLRDRNEKLFF	TGTGCCAGCAGCGACCTCCGGGACAGAAATGAAAAACTGTTTTTT
-	TRBJ2-7	TRBD1	15	TRBV15	CATSRARGTGREQYF	TGTGCCACCAGCAGAGCGAGGGGGACAGGACGCGAGCAGTACTTC
-	TRBJ1-1	-	11	TRBV2	CASSEEVRAFF	TGTGCCAGCAGTGAGGAGGTGCGGGCTTTCTTT
-	TRBJ1-2	-	13	TRBV28	CASKQANLYGYTF	TGTGCCAGCAAACAGGCAAATCTCTATGGCTACACCTTC
-	TRBJ2-7	TRBD1	13	TRBV7-9	CASSLGQLYEQYF	TGTGCCAGCAGCTTGGGACAGTTATACGAGCAGTACTTC
-	TRBJ2-7	-	13	TRBV5-6	CASSFELLNEQYF	TGTGCCAGCAGCTTTGAGCTTTTGAACGAGCAGTACTTC
few	TRBJ2-6	-	15	TRBV6-5	CASSYRGSGANVLTF	TGTGCCAGCAGTTACCGGGGGTCTGGGGCCAACGTCCTGACTTTC
once	TRBJ2-7	-	15	TRBV28	CASSGRTTYSYEQYF	TGTGCCAGCAGCGGCCGGACAACCTACTCCTACGAGCAGTACTTC
-	TRBJ2-2	-	14	TRBV25-1	CASSIVPGFGELFF	TGTGCCAGTAGTATAGTCCCCGGGTTCGGGGAGCTGTTTTTT
-	TRBJ1-2	-	13	TRBV4-3	CASSQVQGYGYTF	TGCGCCAGCAGCCAAGTGCAGGGCTATGGCTACACCTTC
-	TRBJ1-3	-	16	TRBV9	CASSVDSGYSGNTIYF	TGTGCCAGCAGCGTAGATTCGGGGTACTCTGGAAACACCATATATTTT
-	TRBJ2-5	TRBD1	15	TRBV19	CASSRLRDRQETQYF	TGTGCCAGTAGTCGACTCCGGGACAGACAAGAGACCCAGTACTTC
-	TRBJ1-2	-	13	TRBV5-4	CASSSDRDYGYTF	TGTGCCAGCAGCTCGGACAGAGACTATGGCTACACCTTC
-	TRBJ1-1	TRBD1	16	TRBV7-2	CASSLVTGGTNTEAFF	TGTGCCAGCAGCTTAGTAACAGGGGGTACAAACACTGAAGCTTTCTTT
-	TRBJ2-1	TRBD2	16	TRBV28	CASSAYSGDSYNEQFF	TGTGCCAGCAGTGCCTATAGCGGGGACTCCTACAATGAGCAGTTCTTC
-	TRBJ1-1	-	14	TRBV7-6	CASSLGPGDTEAFF	TGTGCCAGCAGCTTAGGTCCCGGGGACACTGAAGCTTTCTTT
few	TRBJ1-2	TRBD1	14	TRBV27	CATSQQGGWRGYTF	TGTGCCACCTCCCAACAGGGGGGGTGGCGAGGCTACACCTTC
few	TRBJ1-4	-	11	TRBV5-4	CASLKGEELFF	TGTGCCAGCCTTAAGGGAGAGGAACTGTTTTTT
-	TRBJ1-2	-	15	TRBV27	CASSPGFKINYGYTF	TGTGCCAGCTCCCCCGGGTTTAAGATAAACTATGGCTACACCTTC
-	TRBJ1-2	-	11	TRBV20-1	CSATNSGGYTF	TGCAGTGCTACTAACTCGGGTGGCTACACCTTC
many	TRBJ1-2	-	16	TRBV19	CASSILRQDFNYGYTF	TGTGCCAGTAGTATCCTCCGACAGGACTTTAACTATGGCTACACCTTC
-	TRBJ1-3	TRBD1	18	TRBV5-6	CASSPRTGPSHSGNTIYF	TGTGCCAGCAGCCCCCGGACAGGACCGTCTCACTCTGGAAACACCATATATTTT
-	TRBJ2-1	-	12	TRBV2	CASSESRSEQFF	TGTGCCAGCAGTGAGAGCCGGAGCGAGCAGTTCTTC
-	TRBJ2-5	TRBD1	19	TRBV5-6	CASSSGRQGVELYQETQYF	TGTGCCAGCAGCTCAGGGCGACAGGGGGTGGAGCTGTACCAAGAGACCCAGTACTTC
-	TRBJ2-1	TRBD2	15	TRBV7-2	CASRAGLFSGGEQFF	TGTGCCAGCAGGGCGGGACTTTTCTCGGGGGGTGAGCAGTTCTTC
-	TRBJ2-7	TRBD1	15	TRBV7-2	CASSLEGAQGLEQYF	TGTGCCAGCAGCTTAGAAGGGGCACAGGGGCTCGAGCAGTACTTC
-	TRBJ1-2	-	11	TRBV5-1	CASSFGYGYTF	TGCGCCAGCAGCTTCGGCTATGGCTACACCTTC
-	TRBJ1-2	-	12	TRBV28	CASSFDTYGYTF	TGTGCCAGCAGCTTTGACACATATGGCTACACCTTC
-	TRBJ1-2	-	14	TRBV7-2	CASSLRQEPYGYTF	TGTGCCAGCAGCTTACGGCAGGAACCCTATGGCTACACCTTC